The following is a TCR beta chain sequence with its context. The sample comes from a study of shared clonotypes between healthy human individuals. Clones were sequenced by immunoSEQ multiplex PCR, and TCRdb holds only the in-frame ones, with some missing. The sample gives millions of clones, under 95% of which show up once; around 1.7% is in the top ten. Only CD45RO-negative cells positively selected for CCR7 counted as naive CD8 cells, so terminally differentiated effector memory CD45RA+ cells were excluded. Adults of Caucasian background living in Nashville, Tennessee made up all donors. This receptor was taken from a man aged 18 to 30 in good health. Some clones in this sample may be carry-over from other donors' samples. The sequenced material came from naive CD8+ T cells from PBMCs.

The DNA of the CDR3 is TGTGCCAGCAGTGACGGCGGATGGGAGAACAATCAGCCCCAGCATTTT. It yields the protein CASSDGGWENNQPQHF. This sequence joins TRBV2 and TRBJ1-5; the D is unclear. The germline V and J ends were trimmed by 3 bases and 3 bases, with 15 bases remaining between them. This CDR3 has 16 amino acids. In germline, CDR1 is SNHLY, CDR2 FYNNEI.